This record looks at one TCR beta chain sequence and its context. TCRdb keeps only in-frame clones here, not all; method: immunoSEQ multiplex PCR. In the table there are around 400,000 clones, 87% of which are singletons. The data were obtained in a study of blood T cell repertoires in COVID-19. In the study overall: Samples taken during acute and convalescent COVID-19 were collected in the United States, Italy and Spain. PBMCs, B-cell-depleted T cells, or T cells provided the cDNA or gDNA that made up the material.

Seattle's enrolled individuals joined amid active infection and were then monitored longitudinally. This CDR3 is 17 amino acids long. Germline-derived CDR1 and CDR2 are LGHDT and YNNKEL (reference sequence). V shed 0 bases, J shed 3 bases, and the junction held 8 bases outside the gene matches. What was sequenced was peripheral blood. The rearrangement joins TRBV3-1 (or the pseudogene TRBV3-2) to TRBJ2-7; 10 bases are a match to TRBD2. The TCR comes from a woman aged 60 to 75 with COVID-19, enrolled during active disease. Here the CDR3 DNA reads TGTGCCAGCAGCCAAGAAGGCCTAGCGGGGGCCCACTACGAGCAGTACTTC. It is translated as CASSQEGLAGAHYEQYF.